This T cell receptor beta chain was observed in a study of cytomegalovirus exposure and HLA in healthy donors. Study-level information: Within an early data release were 80 million to 90 million unique TCRs drawn from HLA-typed donors.

Study-wide findings and caveats: Rare sequences made up most TCRs, while some public TCRs were found in many donors.

With 60 Vbeta and 13 Jbeta primers, the PCR was carried out. The repertoire was sequenced with immunoSEQ multiplex PCR; TCRdb's copy has only in-frame clones and lacks some. The sample includes 90,000 to 100,000 clones, approximately 77% seen only once; the top ten take 6% to 8.5%. V shed 4 bases, J shed 1 base, and the junction held 5 bases outside the gene matches. CDR3 length: 16 amino acids. Germline V gene sequence: CDR1 SGHDT, CDR2 YYEEEE. For this clone: The antigen is unknown.

Material: PBMCs. The chain links TRBV5-6 to TRBJ2-2, with TRBD1 matching over 9 bases. The sequence was collected from a female donor in good health and CMV-seronegative. The CDR3 DNA reads TGTGCCAGCAGCCCTGGGACAGGGATGAACACCGGGGAGCTGTTTTTT. Protein product: CASSPGTGMNTGELFF.